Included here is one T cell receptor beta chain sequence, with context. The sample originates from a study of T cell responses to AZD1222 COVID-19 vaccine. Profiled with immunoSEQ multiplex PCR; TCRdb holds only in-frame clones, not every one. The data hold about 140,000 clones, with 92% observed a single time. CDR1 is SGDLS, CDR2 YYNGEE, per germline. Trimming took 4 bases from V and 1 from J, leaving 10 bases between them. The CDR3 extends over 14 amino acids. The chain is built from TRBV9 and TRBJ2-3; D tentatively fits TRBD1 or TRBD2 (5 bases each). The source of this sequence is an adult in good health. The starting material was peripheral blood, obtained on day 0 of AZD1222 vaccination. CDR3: CASSLRDRTDTQYF. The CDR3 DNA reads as TGTGCCAGCAGCCTTAGGGACCGCACAGATACGCAGTATTTT.